The 13 T cell receptor beta chains presented below share a single source sample, sequenced in a study of T cell responses to AZD1222 COVID-19 vaccine (dated by TCRdb to the early 2020s). In the paper's terms, the time point label means: about 28 days (+/-7) after the second vaccine dose. The library relied on the immunoSEQ multiplex PCR assay. TCRdb mirrors the immuneACCESS table, restricted to in-frame sequences. Some clones are absent from its copies; in checked studies, under half trace to an unresolved V gene, and the reason for the others is unknown. The sample table holds roughly 180,000 clones, of which approximately 91% were seen once. In total, the top ten clones hold 3% to 3.5% of the sample. The sequencing used peripheral blood, collected 28 days after the second AZD1222 dose. The receptor source for this set is an adult who received the AZD1222 COVID-19 vaccine.

V usage is TRBV4-1 and J usage is TRBJ1-2; D is undetermined. The V end lost 1 base, the J end lost 0 bases, and 9 bases lay between the germline ends. Germline lookup yields CDR1 MGHRA and CDR2 YSYEKL. CDR3 length: 15 residues. In DNA form, the CDR3 reads TGCGCCAGCAGCCAAGTGGACGGCCCTAACTATGGCTACACCTTC. As protein: CASSQVDGPNYGYTF.

For the CDR3, the DNA is TGTGCCAGCAGCCAAGCGGTGAAGTCCTACGAGCAGTACTTC. Its protein product is CASSQAVKSYEQYF. The chain recombines TRBV3-1 (or the pseudogene TRBV3-2) with TRBJ2-7, with D unclear. Trimming cost V 1 base and J 1 base, with 8 bases left between them. CDR1 and CDR2 (germline): LGHDT, YNNKEL (reference sequence). This CDR3 is built from 14 residues.

The chain joins TRBV7-2 to TRBJ2-7; no clear D. The CDR3 covers 11 residues. Germline CDR1 and CDR2: SGHTA and FQGNSA. Trimming left V 3 bases short and J 6 bases short, with 6 bases between. The CDR3 bases are TGTGCCAGCAGCTTTTCTTTCGAGCAGTACTTC. Protein product: CASSFSFEQYF.

The rearrangement joins TRBV2 to TRBJ1-1; the D gene is possibly TRBD1 (6 bases). Germline V gene lookup returns CDR1 SNHLY and CDR2 FYNNEI. Trimming left V 3 bases short and J 1 base short, with 12 bases between. The CDR3 is made up of 15 amino acids. The DNA for the CDR3 is TGTGCCAGCAGTGACACAGGGCAGGAGAACACTGAAGCTTTCTTT. As protein: CASSDTGQENTEAFF.

The chain joins TRBV5-4 to TRBJ2-1; 15 bases agree with TRBD2. The length of the CDR3 is 15 residues. The J segment lost 9 bases and the V segment lost 4 bases, leaving 5 bases of the junction unmatched. CDR1 and CDR2 from the germline V gene are SGHNT and YYREEE (reference sequence). CDR3 residues: CASSPGLAGGIEQFF. The CDR3 nucleotides read TGTGCCAGCAGCCCGGGACTAGCGGGAGGAATTGAGCAGTTCTTC.

This chain uses TRBV9 with TRBJ1-5, with TRBD1 as a possible D gene (5 bases). Trimming shortened V by 0 bases and J by 2 bases, and 6 bases separated the two germline ends. CDR1 SGDLS and CDR2 YYNGEE come from the germline V gene. There are 14 residues in the CDR3. In nucleotides, the CDR3 is TGTGCCAGCAGCGTAGCGGGGGGCAATCAGCCCCAGCATTTT. Translating it yields CASSVAGGNQPQHF.

The CDR3 DNA reads as TGTGCCAGCAGCCCTTGGGGGCTAGCGGGAGGGCCGGTAGATACGCAGTATTTT. The encoded protein is CASSPWGLAGGPVDTQYF. This sequence joins TRBV11-3 and TRBJ2-3, with 12 bases identical to TRBD2. The germline CDR1 and CDR2 sequences are SGHNT and YENEEA. The CDR3 runs to 18 residues. Trimming at V came to 5 bases and at J to 5 bases, leaving 14 bases not matched to a gene.

The V gene is TRBV30, the J gene TRBJ2-7; 9 nucleotides align to TRBD1. CDR1 and CDR2 (germline): GTSNPN, SVGIG (reference sequence). With 3 bases clipped from V and 3 bases from J, the junction kept 3 bases outside the gene matches. CDR3 length: 13 residues. CDR3 DNA: TGTGCCTGGAGGGACAGGGGACGCTACGAGCAGTACTTC. It is translated as CAWRDRGRYEQYF. The whole variable domain, remainder taken from reference TRBV30 and TRBJ2-7, is SQTIHQWPATLVQPVGSPLSLECTVEGTSNPNLYWYRQAAGRGLQLLFYSVGIGQISSEVPQNLSASRPQDRQFILSSKKLLLSDSGFYLCAWRDRGRYEQYFGPGTRLTVT.

Regarding this clone: This sample includes further DNA sequences coding for the same CDR3. This chain uses TRBV28 with TRBJ2-7; TRBD2 matches 13 bases. The junction had 2 bases not matched to a gene; V was cut back by 5 bases and J by 4 bases. CDR1 MDHEN and CDR2 SYDVKM come from the germline V gene. This CDR3 spans 14 amino acids. CDR3 protein: CASSRLAGGYEQYF. The CDR3 nucleotides read TGTGCCAGCAGTCGACTAGCGGGAGGTTACGAGCAGTACTTC.

This clone was seen a handful of times. The CDR3: CATEQGTSGSPLQFF. The DNA of the CDR3 is TGTGCCACCGAGCAGGGGACTAGCGGGTCCCCGTTGCAGTTCTTC. The chain combines TRBV15 with TRBJ2-1; 12 bases match TRBD2. The CDR3 length is 15 residues. Germline V CDR1 and CDR2: LNHNV, YYDKDF (reference sequence). The V segment lost 8 bases and the J segment 12 bases; nucleotides outside the gene matches: 14.

The chain employs TRBV5-1 and TRBJ2-7; 14 positions match TRBD2. The CDR3 totals 16 residues. Per germline, CDR1 SGHRS and CDR2 YFSETQ. Trimming took 3 bases from V and 6 from J; bases not matched to a gene: 8. DNA for the CDR3: TGCGCCAGCAGCTCGGGACTAGCGGGAGCTTCCGGCGAGCAGTACTTC. It is translated as CASSSGLAGASGEQYF.

The chain recombines TRBV7-6 with TRBJ2-7; D ambiguous. Germline lookup yields CDR1 SGHVS and CDR2 FNYEAQ. V gave up 1 base and J gave up 4 bases, with 8 bases separating them. The CDR3 sequence is 13 residues long. The CDR3 spells CASSLGPRYEQYF. The CDR3 bases are TGTGCCAGCAGCTTAGGCCCACGGTACGAGCAGTACTTC. Variable domain in full (rest from reference TRBV7-6 and TRBJ2-7): GAGVSQSPRYKVTKRGQDVALRCDPISGHVSLYWYRQALGQGPEFLTYFNYEAQQDKSGLPNDRFSAERPEGSISTLTIQRTEQRDSAMYRCASSLGPRYEQYFGPGTRLTVT.

The CDR3: CASSPEDYYGYTF. CDR3 coding DNA: TGTGCCAGCTCACCGGAGGATTACTATGGCTACACCTTC. The chain links TRBV18 to TRBJ1-2; D remains unclear. The germline V gene encodes CDR1 KGHSH and CDR2 LQKENI. This CDR3 comprises 13 residues. Trimming took off 3 bases at V and 3 bases at J, with 8 bases between the two ends.